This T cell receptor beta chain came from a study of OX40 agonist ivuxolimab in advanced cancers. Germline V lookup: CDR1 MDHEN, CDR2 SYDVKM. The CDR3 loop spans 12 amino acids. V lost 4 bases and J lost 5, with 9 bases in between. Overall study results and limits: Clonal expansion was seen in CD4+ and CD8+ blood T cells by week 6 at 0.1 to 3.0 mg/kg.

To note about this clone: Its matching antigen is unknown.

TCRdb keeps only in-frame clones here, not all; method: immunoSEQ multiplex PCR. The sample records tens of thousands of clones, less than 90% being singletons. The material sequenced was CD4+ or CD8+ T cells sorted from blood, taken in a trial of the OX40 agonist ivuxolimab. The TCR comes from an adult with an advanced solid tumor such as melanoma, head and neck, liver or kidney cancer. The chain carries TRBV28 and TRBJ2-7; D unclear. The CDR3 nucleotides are TGTGCCAGCAGTTCGTACACCCACGAGCAGTACTTC. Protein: CASSSYTHEQYF.